The source of this TCR beta chain is a study of identical twins. Trimming cost V 3 bases and J 2 bases, with 10 bases left between them. The CDR3 contains 14 residues. Germline-derived CDR1 and CDR2 are SGHTA and FQGNSA. TCRdb redid the calling of the 5' RACE reads with MiXCR, one entry per CDR3 protein. The sample contains some 690,000 distinct CDR3 sequences, around 20% of which appear only once. In addition, the sample was reused for a study of T cells expressing NK-cell markers. Per that study: Sorted T-cell subsets CD3+CD56+NKG2C+, CD3+CD56+NKG2C- and CD3+CD56-NKG2C+ were TCR beta-sequenced. Restriction of sorting to alpha-beta TCR T cells was accomplished in several experiments using an anti-gamma-delta TCR antibody. NKG2C+ dominant clonotype frequencies in 5 or 6 donors were roughly 1.0-7.5% of CD8+ T cells. HCMV specificity of expanded NKG2C+ T cell clones remained unclear.

The clonotype originates from a woman between 18 and 30 years old in good health. J is TRBJ2-5 and V is TRBV7-2; no clear D. Sequences were obtained from PBMCs. Here the CDR3 DNA reads TGTGCCAGCAGCTTGGGCAGCCTGCAAGAGACCCAGTACTTC. Translating gives CASSLGSLQETQYF.